Detailed here is one TCR beta chain. CDR1 is SNHLY, CDR2 FYNNEI, per germline. Trimming removed 8 bases from V and 0 bases from J, with 10 bases in between. The length of the CDR3 is 13 residues. This specimen belongs to a study of T-cell reconstitution after alpha-beta-depleted transplantation in children. Preparation of the TCRbeta library used unique molecular identifiers. One entry per CDR3 protein, called by TCRdb with MiXCR from the PCR reads. The table records over 550,000 distinct CDR3 sequences, under 12% of them present only once. This TCR derives from a human donor who donated a stem cell graft to a child with acute myeloid leukemia. This chain joins TRBV2 and TRBJ1-1; D not certain. The material was PBMCs from the stem cell graft donor, obtained from the stem cell graft. The CDR3 DNA is TGTGCCAGCGAATTACGGGTGAACACTGAAGCTTTCTTT. Protein product: CASELRVNTEAFF.